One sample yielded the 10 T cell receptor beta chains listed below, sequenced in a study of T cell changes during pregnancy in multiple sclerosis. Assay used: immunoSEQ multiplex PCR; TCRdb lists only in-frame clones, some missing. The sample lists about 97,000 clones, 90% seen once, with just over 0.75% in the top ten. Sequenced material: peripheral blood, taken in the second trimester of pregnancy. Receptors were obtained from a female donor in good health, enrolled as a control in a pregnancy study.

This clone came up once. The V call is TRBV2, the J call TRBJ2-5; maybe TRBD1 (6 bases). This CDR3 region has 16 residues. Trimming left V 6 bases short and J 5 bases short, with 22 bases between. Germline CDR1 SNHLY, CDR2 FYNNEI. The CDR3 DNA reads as TGTGCCAGCAGGGACAGTGGGGCAGGGGAATGGGAGACCCAGTACTTC. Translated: CASRDSGAGEWETQYF.

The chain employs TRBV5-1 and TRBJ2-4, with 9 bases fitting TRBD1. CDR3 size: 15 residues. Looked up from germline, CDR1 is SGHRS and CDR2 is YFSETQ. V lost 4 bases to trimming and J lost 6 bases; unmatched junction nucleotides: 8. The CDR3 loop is CASSPRTGDGNIQYF. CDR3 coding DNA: TGCGCCAGCAGCCCTCGGACAGGGGACGGAAACATTCAGTACTTC.

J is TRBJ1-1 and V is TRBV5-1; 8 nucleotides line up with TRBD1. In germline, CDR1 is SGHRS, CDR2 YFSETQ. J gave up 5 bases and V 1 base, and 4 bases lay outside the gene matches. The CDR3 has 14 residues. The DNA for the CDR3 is TGCGCCAGCAGCTTGCAGGGGGCCCGAACTGAAGCTTTCTTT. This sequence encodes CASSLQGARTEAFF.

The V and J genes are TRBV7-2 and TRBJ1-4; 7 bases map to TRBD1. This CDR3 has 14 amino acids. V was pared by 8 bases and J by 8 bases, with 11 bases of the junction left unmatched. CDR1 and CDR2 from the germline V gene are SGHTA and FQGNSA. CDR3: CASGYRGPGEKLFF. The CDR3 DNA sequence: TGTGCCAGCGGATACAGGGGTCCCGGGGAAAAACTGTTTTTT.

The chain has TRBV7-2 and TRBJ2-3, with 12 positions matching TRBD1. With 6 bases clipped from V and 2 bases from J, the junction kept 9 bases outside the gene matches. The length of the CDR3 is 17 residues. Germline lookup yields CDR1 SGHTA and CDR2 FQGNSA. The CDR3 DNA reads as TGTGCCAGCAGGTCGACCGGGACAGGGGGCCCCACAGATACGCAGTATTTT. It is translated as CASRSTGTGGPTDTQYF. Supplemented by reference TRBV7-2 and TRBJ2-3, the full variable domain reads GAGVSQSPSNKVTEKGKDVELRCDPISGHTALYWYRQSLGQGLEFLIYFQGNSAPDKSGLPSDRFSAERTGGSVSTLTIQRTQQEDSAVYLCASRSTGTGGPTDTQYFGPGTRLTVL.

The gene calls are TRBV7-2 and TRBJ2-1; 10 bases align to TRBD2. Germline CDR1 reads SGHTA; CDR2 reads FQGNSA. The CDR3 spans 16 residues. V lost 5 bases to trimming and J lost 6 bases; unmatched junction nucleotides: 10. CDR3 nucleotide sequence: TGTGCCAGCAGCGAAACTACTAGCGGGATAACCAATGAGCAGTTCTTC. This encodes CASSETTSGITNEQFF.

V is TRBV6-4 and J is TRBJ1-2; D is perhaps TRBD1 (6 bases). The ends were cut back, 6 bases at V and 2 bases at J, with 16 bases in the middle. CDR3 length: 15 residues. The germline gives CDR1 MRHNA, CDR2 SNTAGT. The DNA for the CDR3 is TGTGCCAGCAGCCCCGGGACACCTTGGAACTATGGCTACACCTTC. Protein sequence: CASSPGTPWNYGYTF.

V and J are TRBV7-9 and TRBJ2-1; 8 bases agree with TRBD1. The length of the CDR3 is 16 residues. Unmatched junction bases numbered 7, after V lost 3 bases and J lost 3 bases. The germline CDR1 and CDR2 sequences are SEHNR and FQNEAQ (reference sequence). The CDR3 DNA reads TGTGCCAGCAGCTTCCCGGGACAGGTCGGCTACAATGAGCAGTTCTTC. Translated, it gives CASSFPGQVGYNEQFF.

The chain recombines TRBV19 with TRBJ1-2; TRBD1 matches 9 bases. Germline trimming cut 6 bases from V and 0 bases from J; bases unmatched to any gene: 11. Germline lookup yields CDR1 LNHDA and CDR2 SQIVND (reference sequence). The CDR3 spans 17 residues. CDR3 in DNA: TGTGCCAGTAGCCTACAGGGGGCGCGAAATCCTAACTATGGCTACACCTTC. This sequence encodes CASSLQGARNPNYGYTF.

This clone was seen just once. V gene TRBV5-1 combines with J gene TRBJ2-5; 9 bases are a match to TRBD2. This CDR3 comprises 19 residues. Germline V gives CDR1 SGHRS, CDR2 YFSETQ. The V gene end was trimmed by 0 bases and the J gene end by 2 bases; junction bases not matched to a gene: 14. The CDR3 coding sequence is TGCGCCAGCAGCTTGGCCCCAGGGGCGGGGGGGCCGCGACAAGAGACCCAGTACTTC. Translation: CASSLAPGAGGPRQETQYF.